Below are 11 T cell receptor beta chains sequenced from a single sample in a study of OX40 agonist ivuxolimab in advanced cancers. Sequencing used immunoSEQ multiplex PCR; TCRdb keeps in-frame clones, though not all of them. The table has roughly 70,000 clones, 88% seen once; the top ten hold less than 0.65%. Source: CD4+ or CD8+ T cells sorted from blood, taken in a trial of the OX40 agonist ivuxolimab. These receptors were collected from an adult with an advanced solid tumor such as melanoma, head and neck, liver or kidney cancer.

This chain connects TRBV7-3 to TRBJ2-1; 13 bases are shared with TRBD2. Germline V gene data show CDR1 as SGHTA and CDR2 as FQGTGA. The V segment lost 8 bases and the J segment 6 bases; nucleotides outside the gene matches: 16. This CDR3 has 18 amino acids. The CDR3 protein is CASGLTSGGPRGVNEQFF. Here the CDR3 DNA reads TGTGCCAGCGGGTTGACTAGCGGGGGGCCCAGAGGGGTCAATGAGCAGTTCTTC.

J is TRBJ2-7 and V is TRBV9; D is tentatively TRBD1 or TRBD2 (5 bases each). The CDR3 covers 15 residues. The V and J ends lost 0 bases and 1 base respectively, with 11 bases between them. Germline values: CDR1 SGDLS, CDR2 YYNGEE. The CDR3 region is CASSVAGTSSYEQYF. The CDR3 DNA follows: TGTGCCAGCAGCGTAGCTGGGACGTCATCCTACGAGCAGTACTTC.

This rearrangement joins TRBV12-5 to TRBJ2-2; D ambiguous. CDR3 length equals 14 residues. V was trimmed by 1 base and J by 4 bases, leaving 7 bases between them. Germline V gene sequence: CDR1 LGHNT, CDR2 FRNRAP. CDR3 loop: CASGLGVGTGELFF. CDR3 nucleotides: TGTGCTAGTGGTTTGGGAGTTGGCACCGGGGAGCTGTTTTTT.

The CDR3 loop reads CASSFLTQRLYF. The CDR3 DNA reads as TGTGCCAGCAGCTTCCTGACTCAGCGACTGTACTTC. The J gene is TRBJ2-7, the V gene TRBV7-2, with D unclear. CDR3 length: 12 residues. The germline V gene has CDR1 SGHTA and CDR2 FQGNSA. V lost 3 bases and J 12 bases, leaving 15 bases between the germline ends.

The V and J genes are TRBV5-6 and TRBJ1-6, with D unclear. The germline CDR1 and CDR2 sequences are SGHDT and YYEEEE. Trimming left V 0 bases short and J 0 bases short, with 7 bases between. This CDR3 is built from 16 residues. The CDR3 protein is CASSLGSSSYNSPLHF. DNA for the CDR3: TGTGCCAGCAGCTTGGGCAGCAGCTCCTATAATTCACCCCTCCACTTT.

The V call is TRBV29-1, the J call TRBJ2-3; the D call may be TRBD1 or TRBD2 (6 bases each). Trimming left V 8 bases short and J 0 bases short, with 9 bases between. The CDR3 contains 12 residues. Germline V gene data show CDR1 as SQVTM and CDR2 as ANQGSEA. As DNA, the CDR3 is TGCAGCACGGGGGCTAGCACAGATACGCAGTATTTT. As protein: CSTGASTDTQYF.

The chain is built from TRBV5-1 and TRBJ2-4; 7 bases align to TRBD2. Germline CDR1 SGHRS, CDR2 YFSETQ. Losses at the gene ends were 0 bases for V and 8 bases for J; bases not matched to a gene: 8. CDR3 size: 15 residues. Here the CDR3 DNA reads TGCGCCAGCAGCTTGGCGGAACACCGGGAGGACATTCAGTACTTC. This gives the protein CASSLAEHREDIQYF. Full variable domain (remainder filled in from reference TRBV5-1 and TRBJ2-4): KAGVTQTPRYLIKTRGQQVTLSCSPISGHRSVSWYQQTPGQGLQFLFEYFSETQRNKGNFPGRFSGRQFSNSRSEMNVSTLELGDSALYLCASSLAEHREDIQYFGAGTRLSVL.

The chain is built from TRBV7-2 and TRBJ1-2; no definite D call. Germline V gene lookup returns CDR1 SGHTA and CDR2 FQGNSA. The germline V and J ends were trimmed by 3 bases and 13 bases, with 15 bases remaining between them. The CDR3 is made up of 12 amino acids. The CDR3 bases are TGTGCCAGCAGCTTCCTTAGCTTAGGGTCCACCTTC. Protein product: CASSFLSLGSTF.

J is TRBJ2-7 and V is TRBV18; D is possibly TRBD1 or TRBD2 (5 bases each). The CDR3 covers 14 residues. The V gene's germline CDR1 is KGHSH and CDR2 LQKENI. V dropped 8 bases and J dropped 2 bases, with 16 bases sitting between them. The CDR3 loop is CASGRDQAPYEQYF. CDR3 coding DNA: TGTGCCAGCGGTCGGGACCAAGCTCCCTACGAGCAGTACTTC.

In its sample, this clone was seen a few times. V is TRBV28 and J is TRBJ1-6; the D gene is possibly TRBD1 (6 bases). The CDR3 consists of 14 residues. Germline V lookup: CDR1 MDHEN, CDR2 SYDVKM. Trimming removed 1 base from V and 8 bases from J, with 9 bases in between. The DNA for the CDR3 is TGTGCCAGCAGTTTATTGGAGGGGGATTCACCCCTCCACTTT. Protein product: CASSLLEGDSPLHF. Based on the CDR3 plus reference TRBV28 and TRBJ1-6, the full variable domain is DVKVTQSSRYLVKRTGEKVFLECVQDMDHENMFWYRQDPGLGLRLIYFSYDVKMKEKGDIPEGYSVSREKKERFSLILESASTNQTSMYLCASSLLEGDSPLHFGNGTRLTVT.

This clone has a handful of counts. The chain uses TRBV5-1 and TRBJ1-5, with 8 bases lining up with TRBD1. V dropped 2 bases and J dropped 5; count of bases not matched to a gene: 0. Per the germline V gene, CDR1 is SGHRS and CDR2 is YFSETQ. This CDR3 spans 13 amino acids. This CDR3 reads CASSLQGDQPQHF. In DNA form, the CDR3 reads TGCGCCAGCAGCTTACAGGGGGATCAGCCCCAGCATTTT. The whole variable domain, remainder taken from reference TRBV5-1 and TRBJ1-5, is KAGVTQTPRYLIKTRGQQVTLSCSPISGHRSVSWYQQTPGQGLQFLFEYFSETQRNKGNFPGRFSGRQFSNSRSEMNVSTLELGDSALYLCASSLQGDQPQHFGDGTRLSIL.